This T cell receptor (beta chain) stems from a study of radiotherapy plus CTLA-4 blockade in lung cancer. This clone has a single count. The CDR3 spans 17 residues. Losses at the gene ends were 6 bases for V and 1 base for J; bases not matched to a gene: 14. In germline, CDR1 is SNHLY, CDR2 FYNNEI. Libraries were prepared by immunoSEQ multiplex PCR; TCRdb keeps only in-frame clonotypes and omits some of them. The sample shows about 38,000 clones, just over 85% of them seen only once. The sequencing here drew on peripheral blood, taken from a patient treated with radiotherapy plus ipilimumab. The receptor was isolated from a human donor with non-small cell lung cancer whose response to radiotherapy plus ipilimumab could not be evaluated. This sequence joins TRBV2 and TRBJ2-5, with TRBD2 matching over 7 bases. The CDR3 DNA reads as TGTGCCAGCAGGAGGTGGGAGGGCCATCTGGGCCAAGAGACCCAGTACTTC. Protein product: CASRRWEGHLGQETQYF.